The following is a TCR beta chain sequence with its context. Profiled with immunoSEQ multiplex PCR; TCRdb holds only in-frame clones, not every one. The table lists 150,000 to 200,000 clones, 75% to 90% of them singletons. These data originate in a study of cytomegalovirus exposure and HLA in healthy donors. Germline CDR1 reads MNHEY; CDR2 reads SMNVEV (reference sequence). V lost 0 bases and J 7 bases, leaving 10 bases between the germline ends. The CDR3 spans 13 residues. This chain connects TRBV27 to TRBJ2-7; maybe TRBD2 (5 bases). The receptor was isolated from a man between 18 and 29 years old in good health and CMV-seropositive. The sample was PBMCs. The CDR3: CASSLSSQREQYF. The CDR3 region has the DNA TGTGCCAGCAGTTTATCTAGCCAGCGGGAGCAGTACTTC.